This T cell receptor beta chain originates from a study of cytomegalovirus exposure and HLA in healthy donors. Trimming at V came to 7 bases and at J to 5 bases, leaving 5 bases not matched to a gene. Per the germline V gene, CDR1 is SNHLY and CDR2 is FYNNEI. The length of the CDR3 is 14 residues. All the people who gave samples were healthy bone marrow donors. PCR was performed using 60 Vbeta and 13 Jbeta primers. The data were produced by immunoSEQ multiplex PCR, yet TCRdb's version contains in-frame clones alone and is incomplete. This table holds 250,000 to 350,000 clones, 80% found once. The sequence derives from a girl between 2 and 10 years old in good health and CMV-seronegative. This chain uses TRBV2 with TRBJ2-1; 10 nucleotides match TRBD2. Sequencing was performed on PBMCs. In DNA, the CDR3 is TGTGCCAGCACGACTAGCGGGTTAAACAATGAGCAGTTCTTC. Protein: CASTTSGLNNEQFF.